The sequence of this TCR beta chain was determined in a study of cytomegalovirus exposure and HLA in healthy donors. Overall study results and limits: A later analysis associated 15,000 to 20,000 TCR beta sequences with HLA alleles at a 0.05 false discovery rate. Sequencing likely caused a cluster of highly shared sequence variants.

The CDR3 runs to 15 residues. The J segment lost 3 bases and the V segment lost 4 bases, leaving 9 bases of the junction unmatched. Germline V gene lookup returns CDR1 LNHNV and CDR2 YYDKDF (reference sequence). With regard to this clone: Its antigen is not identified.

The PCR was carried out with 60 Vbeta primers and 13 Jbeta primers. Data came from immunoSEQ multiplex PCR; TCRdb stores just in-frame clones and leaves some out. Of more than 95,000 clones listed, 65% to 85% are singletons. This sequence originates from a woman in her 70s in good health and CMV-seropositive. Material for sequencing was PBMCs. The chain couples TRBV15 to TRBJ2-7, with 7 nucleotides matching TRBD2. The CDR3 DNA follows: TGTGCCACCAGCATCGAGGTTACTAGCGACTACGAGCAGTACTTC. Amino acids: CATSIEVTSDYEQYF.